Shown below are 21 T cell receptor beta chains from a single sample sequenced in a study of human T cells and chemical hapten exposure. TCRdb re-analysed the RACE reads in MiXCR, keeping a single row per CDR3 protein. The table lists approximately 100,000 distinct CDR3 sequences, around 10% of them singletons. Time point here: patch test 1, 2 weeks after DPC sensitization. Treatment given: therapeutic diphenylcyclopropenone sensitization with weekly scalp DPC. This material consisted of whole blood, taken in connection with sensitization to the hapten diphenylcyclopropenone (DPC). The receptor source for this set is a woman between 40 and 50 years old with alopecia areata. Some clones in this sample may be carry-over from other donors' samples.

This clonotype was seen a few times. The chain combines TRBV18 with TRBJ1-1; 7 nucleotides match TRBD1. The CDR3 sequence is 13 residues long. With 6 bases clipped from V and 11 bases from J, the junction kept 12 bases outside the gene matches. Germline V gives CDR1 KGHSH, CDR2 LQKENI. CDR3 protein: CASSPTLDREAFF. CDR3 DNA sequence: TGTGCCAGCTCCCCTACATTAGACAGGGAGGCTTTCTTT.

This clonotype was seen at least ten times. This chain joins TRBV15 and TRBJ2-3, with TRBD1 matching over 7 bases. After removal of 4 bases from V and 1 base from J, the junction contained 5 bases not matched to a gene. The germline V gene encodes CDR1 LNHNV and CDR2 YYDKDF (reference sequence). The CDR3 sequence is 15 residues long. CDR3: CATSTAGGRTDTQYF. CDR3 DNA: TGTGCCACCAGCACTGCAGGGGGACGCACAGATACGCAGTATTTT. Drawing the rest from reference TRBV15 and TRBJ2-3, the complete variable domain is DAMVIQNPRYQVTQFGKPVTLSCSQTLNHNVMYWYQQKSSQAPKLLFHYYDKDFNNEADTPDNFQSRRPNTSFCFLDIRSPGLGDTAMYLCATSTAGGRTDTQYFGPGTRLTVL.

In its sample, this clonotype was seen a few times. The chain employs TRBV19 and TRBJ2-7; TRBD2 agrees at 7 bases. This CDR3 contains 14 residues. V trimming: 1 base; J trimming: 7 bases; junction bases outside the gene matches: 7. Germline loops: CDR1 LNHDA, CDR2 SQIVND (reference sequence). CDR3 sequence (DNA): TGTGCCAGTAGTATAGGGGCCACCGGGAGGGAGCAGTACTTC. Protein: CASSIGATGREQYF.

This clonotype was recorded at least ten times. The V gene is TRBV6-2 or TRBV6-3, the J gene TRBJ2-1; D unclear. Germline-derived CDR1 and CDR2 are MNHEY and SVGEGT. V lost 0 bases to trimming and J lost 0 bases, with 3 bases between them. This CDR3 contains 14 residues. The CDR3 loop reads CASSYSSSYNEQFF. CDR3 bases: TGTGCCAGCAGTTACTCAAGCTCCTACAATGAGCAGTTCTTC.

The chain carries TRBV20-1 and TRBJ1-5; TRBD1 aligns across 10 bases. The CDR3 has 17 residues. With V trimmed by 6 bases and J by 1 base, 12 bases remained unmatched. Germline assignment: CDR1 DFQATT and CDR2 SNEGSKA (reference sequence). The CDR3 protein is CSATGTGAEGSNQPQHF. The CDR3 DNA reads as TGCAGTGCGACGGGGACAGGGGCTGAGGGAAGCAATCAGCCCCAGCATTTT.

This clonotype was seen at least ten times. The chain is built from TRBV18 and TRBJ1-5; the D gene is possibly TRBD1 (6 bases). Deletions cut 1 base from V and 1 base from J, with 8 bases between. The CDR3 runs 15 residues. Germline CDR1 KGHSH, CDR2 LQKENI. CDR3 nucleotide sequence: TGTGCCAGCTCACCACAACAGGGAAGCAATCAGCCCCAGCATTTT. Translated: CASSPQQGSNQPQHF.

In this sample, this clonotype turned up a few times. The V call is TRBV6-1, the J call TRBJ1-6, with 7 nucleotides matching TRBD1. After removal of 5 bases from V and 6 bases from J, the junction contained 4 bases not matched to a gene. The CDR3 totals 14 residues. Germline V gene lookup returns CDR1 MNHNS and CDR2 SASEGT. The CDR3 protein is CASSQTGVNSPLHF. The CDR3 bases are TGTGCCAGCAGTCAAACAGGGGTTAATTCACCCCTCCACTTT.

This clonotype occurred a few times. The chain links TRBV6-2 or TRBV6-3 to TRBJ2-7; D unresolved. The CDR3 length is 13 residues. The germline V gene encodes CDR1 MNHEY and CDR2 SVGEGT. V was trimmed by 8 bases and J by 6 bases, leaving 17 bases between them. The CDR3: CASSREAQGEQYF. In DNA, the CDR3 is TGTGCCAGCTCACGAGAAGCCCAAGGCGAGCAGTACTTC.

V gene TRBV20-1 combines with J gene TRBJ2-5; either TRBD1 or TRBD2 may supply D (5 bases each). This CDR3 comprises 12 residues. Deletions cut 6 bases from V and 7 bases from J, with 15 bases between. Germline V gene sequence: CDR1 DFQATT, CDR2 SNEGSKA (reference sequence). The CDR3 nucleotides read TGCAGTGCCAGGGACGGTCGGGGGACCCAGTACTTC. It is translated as CSARDGRGTQYF.

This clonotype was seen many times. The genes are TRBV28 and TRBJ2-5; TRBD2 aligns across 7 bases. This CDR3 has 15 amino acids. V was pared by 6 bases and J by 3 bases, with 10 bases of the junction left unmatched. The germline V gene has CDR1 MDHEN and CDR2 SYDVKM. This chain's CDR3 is CASSTRRGKEETQYF. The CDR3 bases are TGTGCCAGCAGCACCCGGCGGGGGAAGGAAGAGACCCAGTACTTC. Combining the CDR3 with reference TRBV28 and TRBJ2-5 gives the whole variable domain DVKVTQSSRYLVKRTGEKVFLECVQDMDHENMFWYRQDPGLGLRLIYFSYDVKMKEKGDIPEGYSVSREKKERFSLILESASTNQTSMYLCASSTRRGKEETQYFGPGTRLLVL.

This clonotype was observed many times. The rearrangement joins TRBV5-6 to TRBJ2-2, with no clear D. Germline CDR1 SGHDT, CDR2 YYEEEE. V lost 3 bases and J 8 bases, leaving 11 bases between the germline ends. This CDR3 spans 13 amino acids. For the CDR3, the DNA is TGTGCCAGCAGCTCCGTCGTCGGTGGGGAGCTGTTTTTT. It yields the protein CASSSVVGGELFF.

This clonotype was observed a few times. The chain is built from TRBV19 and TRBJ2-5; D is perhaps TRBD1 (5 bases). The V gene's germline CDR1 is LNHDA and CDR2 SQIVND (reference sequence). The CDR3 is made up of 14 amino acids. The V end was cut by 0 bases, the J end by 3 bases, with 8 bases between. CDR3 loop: CASSIDQTEETQYF. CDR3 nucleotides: TGTGCCAGTAGTATAGATCAGACAGAAGAGACCCAGTACTTC.

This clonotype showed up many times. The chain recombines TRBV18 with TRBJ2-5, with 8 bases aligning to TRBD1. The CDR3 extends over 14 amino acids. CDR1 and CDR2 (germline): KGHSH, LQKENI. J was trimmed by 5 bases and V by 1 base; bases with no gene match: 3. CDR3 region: CASSPRQGRETQYF. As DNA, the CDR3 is TGTGCCAGCTCACCACGACAGGGGCGGGAGACCCAGTACTTC.

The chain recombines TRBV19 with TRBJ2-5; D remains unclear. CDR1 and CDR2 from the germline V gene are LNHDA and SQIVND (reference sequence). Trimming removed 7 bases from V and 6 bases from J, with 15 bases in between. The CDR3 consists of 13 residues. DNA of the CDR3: TGTGCCAGTACGGCCAAGCCCGGTCAGACCCAGTACTTC. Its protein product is CASTAKPGQTQYF.

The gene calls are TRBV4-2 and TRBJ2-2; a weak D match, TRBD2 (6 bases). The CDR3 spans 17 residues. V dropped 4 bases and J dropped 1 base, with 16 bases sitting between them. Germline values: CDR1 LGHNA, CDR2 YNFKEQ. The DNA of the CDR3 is TGTGCCAGCAGCCCCAGCGCCGGGACTCGGAACACCGGGGAGCTGTTTTTT. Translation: CASSPSAGTRNTGELFF.

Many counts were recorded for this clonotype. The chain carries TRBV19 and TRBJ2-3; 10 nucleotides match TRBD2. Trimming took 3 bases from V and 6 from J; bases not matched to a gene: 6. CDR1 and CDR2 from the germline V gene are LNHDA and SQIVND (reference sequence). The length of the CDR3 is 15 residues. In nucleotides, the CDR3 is TGTGCCAGTAGTATGTCTAGCGGGAGTATCGATACGCAGTATTTT. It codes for CASSMSSGSIDTQYF.

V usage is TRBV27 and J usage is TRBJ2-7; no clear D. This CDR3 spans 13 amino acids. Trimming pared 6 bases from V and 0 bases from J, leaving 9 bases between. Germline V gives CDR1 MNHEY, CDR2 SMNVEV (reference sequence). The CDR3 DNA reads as TGTGCCAGCAGAGGGTCAGGCTCCTACGAGCAGTACTTC. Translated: CASRGSGSYEQYF.

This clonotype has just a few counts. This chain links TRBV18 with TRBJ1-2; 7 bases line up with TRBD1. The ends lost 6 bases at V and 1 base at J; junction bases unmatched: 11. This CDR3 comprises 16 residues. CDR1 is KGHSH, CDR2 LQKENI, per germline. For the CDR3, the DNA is TGTGCCAGCTCGCCGGGCGGACAGGCGTTTAACTATGGCTACACCTTC. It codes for CASSPGGQAFNYGYTF.

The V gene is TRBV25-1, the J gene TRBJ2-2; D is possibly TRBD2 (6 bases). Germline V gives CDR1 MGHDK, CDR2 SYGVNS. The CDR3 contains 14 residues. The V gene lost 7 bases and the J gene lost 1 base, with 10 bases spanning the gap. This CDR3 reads CASTDYMNTGELFF. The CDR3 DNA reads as TGTGCCAGCACGGACTACATGAACACCGGGGAGCTGTTTTTT.

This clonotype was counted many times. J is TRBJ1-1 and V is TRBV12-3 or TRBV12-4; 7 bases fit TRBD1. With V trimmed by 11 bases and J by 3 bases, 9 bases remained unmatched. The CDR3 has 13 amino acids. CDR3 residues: CAASHRGDTEAFF. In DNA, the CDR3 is TGTGCCGCGTCTCACAGGGGTGACACTGAAGCTTTCTTT.

In DNA, the CDR3 is TGTGCCACCAGCAGAGATCGTAGGGGCCACGAGCAGTACTTC. Protein: CATSRDRRGHEQYF. The chain combines TRBV15 with TRBJ2-7; D is perhaps TRBD1 (5 bases). Between the trimmed V and J ends, which lost 0 bases and 5 bases, there was a span of 11 bases. This CDR3 spans 14 amino acids. Germline V gene data show CDR1 as LNHNV and CDR2 as YYDKDF (reference sequence).